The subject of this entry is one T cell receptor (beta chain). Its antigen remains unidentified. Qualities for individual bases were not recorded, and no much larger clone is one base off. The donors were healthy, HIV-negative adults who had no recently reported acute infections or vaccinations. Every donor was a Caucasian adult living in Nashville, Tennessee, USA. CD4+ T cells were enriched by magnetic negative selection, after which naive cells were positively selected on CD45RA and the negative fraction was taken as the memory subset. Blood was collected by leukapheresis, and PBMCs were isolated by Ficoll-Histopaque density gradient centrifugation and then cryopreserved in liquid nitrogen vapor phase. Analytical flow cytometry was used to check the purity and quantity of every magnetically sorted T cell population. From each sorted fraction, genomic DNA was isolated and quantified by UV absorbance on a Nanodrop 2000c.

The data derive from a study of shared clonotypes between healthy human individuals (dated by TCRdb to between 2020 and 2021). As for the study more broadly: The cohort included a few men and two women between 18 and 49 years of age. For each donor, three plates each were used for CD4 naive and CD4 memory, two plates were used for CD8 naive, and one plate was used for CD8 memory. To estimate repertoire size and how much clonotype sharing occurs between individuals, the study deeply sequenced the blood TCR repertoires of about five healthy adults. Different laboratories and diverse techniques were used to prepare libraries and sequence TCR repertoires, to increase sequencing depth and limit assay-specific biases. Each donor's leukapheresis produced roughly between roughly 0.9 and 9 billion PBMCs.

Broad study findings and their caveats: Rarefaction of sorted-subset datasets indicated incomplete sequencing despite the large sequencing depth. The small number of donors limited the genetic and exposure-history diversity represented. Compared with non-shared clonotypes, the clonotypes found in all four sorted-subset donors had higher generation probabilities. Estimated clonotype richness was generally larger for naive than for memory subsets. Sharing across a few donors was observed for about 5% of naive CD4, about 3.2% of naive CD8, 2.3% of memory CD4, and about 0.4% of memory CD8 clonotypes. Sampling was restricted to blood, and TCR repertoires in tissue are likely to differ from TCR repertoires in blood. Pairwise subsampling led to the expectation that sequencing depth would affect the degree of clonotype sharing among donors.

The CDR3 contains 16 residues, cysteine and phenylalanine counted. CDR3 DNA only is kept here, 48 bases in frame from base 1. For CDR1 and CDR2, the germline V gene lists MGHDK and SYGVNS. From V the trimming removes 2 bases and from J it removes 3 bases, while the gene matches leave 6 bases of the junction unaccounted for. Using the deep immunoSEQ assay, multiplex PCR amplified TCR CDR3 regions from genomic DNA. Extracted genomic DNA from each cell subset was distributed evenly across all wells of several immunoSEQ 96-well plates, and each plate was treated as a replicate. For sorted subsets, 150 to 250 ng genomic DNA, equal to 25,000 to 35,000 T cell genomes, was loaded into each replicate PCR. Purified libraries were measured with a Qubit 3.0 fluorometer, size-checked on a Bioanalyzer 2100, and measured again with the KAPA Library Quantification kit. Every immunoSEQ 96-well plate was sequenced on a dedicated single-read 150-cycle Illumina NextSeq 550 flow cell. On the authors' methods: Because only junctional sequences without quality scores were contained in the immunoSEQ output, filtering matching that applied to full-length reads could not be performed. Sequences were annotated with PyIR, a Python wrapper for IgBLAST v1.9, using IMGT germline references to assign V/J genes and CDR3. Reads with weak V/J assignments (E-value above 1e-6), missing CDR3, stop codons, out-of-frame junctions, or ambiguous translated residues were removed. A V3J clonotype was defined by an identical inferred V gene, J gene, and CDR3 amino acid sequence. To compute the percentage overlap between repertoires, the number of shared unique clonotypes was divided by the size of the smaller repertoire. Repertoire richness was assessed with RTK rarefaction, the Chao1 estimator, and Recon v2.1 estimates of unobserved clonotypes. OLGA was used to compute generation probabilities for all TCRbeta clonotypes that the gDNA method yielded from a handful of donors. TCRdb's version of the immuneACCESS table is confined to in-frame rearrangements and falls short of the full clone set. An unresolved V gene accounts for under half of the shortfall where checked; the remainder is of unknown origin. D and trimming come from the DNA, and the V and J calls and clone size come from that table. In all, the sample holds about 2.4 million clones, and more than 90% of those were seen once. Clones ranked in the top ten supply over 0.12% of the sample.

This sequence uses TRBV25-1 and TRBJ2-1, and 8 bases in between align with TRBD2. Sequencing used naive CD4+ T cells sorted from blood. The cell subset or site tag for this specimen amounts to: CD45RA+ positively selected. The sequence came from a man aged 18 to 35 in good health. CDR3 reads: CASSEGASGSYNEQFF. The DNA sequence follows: TGTGCCAGCAGTGAAGGCGCCAGCGGGAGCTACAATGAGCAGTTCTTC. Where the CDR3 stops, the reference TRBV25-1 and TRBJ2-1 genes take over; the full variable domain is EADIYQTPRYLVIGTGKKITLECSQTMGHDKMYWYQQDPGMELHLIHYSYGVNSTEKGDLSSESTVSRIRTEHFPLTLESARPSHTSQYLCASSEGASGSYNEQFFGPGTRLTVL.